The subject of this entry is one TCR beta chain. The antigen it binds to is not known. Germline is not matched at one junction end, which may reflect a read error. Based on the germline V gene, the CDR1 and CDR2 sequences are MGHRA and YSYEKL. Taken from cysteine to phenylalanine, the CDR3 has 15 residues. Solely the CDR3 DNA is kept, with 45 bases framed from the first base. Libraries were prepared through the immunoSEQ multiplex PCR assay. A mixture of 60 forward primers for TCR Vbeta segments and 13 reverse primers for TCR Jbeta segments was used in the multiplex PCR. A multiplex PCR assay on genomic DNA amplified the CDR3 region of rearranged TCR beta genes. The amplified TCR beta libraries were sequenced on the Illumina HiSeq System as 87-base-pair reads. The authors processed their data as follows. In a later analysis, roughly 80 million unique TCR beta chains were counted across the 500 to 850 repertoires, and roughly 11 million of these chains were shared by at least two donors. Raw reads were error-corrected and collapsed into unique sequences with a nearest-neighbor algorithm that merged closely related sequences to remove PCR and sequencing errors. V, D and J gene segments were assigned by aligning CDR3 sequences to IMGT reference sequences. For a sequence to be retained, at least a six-nucleotide match to both a V gene segment and a J gene segment was required. Rearrangements were called productive when the CDR3 lacked stop codons and stayed in frame with V and J; all others were non-productive. Following IMGT convention, CDR3 was defined as the stretch from the second conserved V-encoded cysteine up to the conserved J-encoded phenylalanine. In an earlier analysis of roughly 610 of the donors, sequences lacking an unambiguous match to a single V gene segment were excluded. An earlier analysis of a few hundred of the donors called V segments functional above 56.7% productive rearrangements and segregating when the between-donor standard deviation exceeded 5%. To diagnose cytomegalovirus status from the catalog of TCR beta chain sequences, a statistical classification framework was built. A later analysis assigned V and J genes by comparing TCR nucleotide sequences with IMGT/GENE-DB human TR gene sequences. Using the TCRdist pipeline, a later analysis assigned CDR3 sequences along with most-parsimonious VDJ recombination scenarios. In a later analysis, each TCR beta chain was defined by its CDR3 amino acid sequence together with its V-gene family, and reads lacking a unique V-gene family were excluded. A later analysis removed several hundred highly shared, low-generation-probability nucleotide sequences to deal with suspected cross-contamination and a sequencing artifact. In a later analysis, a clonal expansion index was calculated for each public chain from normalized within-repertoire ranks of inferred template counts. In a later analysis, generation probabilities were computed with a VDJ recombination model fitted to out-of-frame rearrangements, and the resulting probabilities were checked against IGoR. A later analysis scored TCR-TCR, TCR-HLA and TCR-CMV co-occurrence with hypergeometric tests, applying a repertoire-size bias correction to TCR pairs. False discovery rates were estimated in a later analysis by permuting HLA or CMV assignments 20 times. A later analysis grouped co-occurring TCRs with DBSCAN, adding TCRdist sequence similarity when clustering within HLA-allele-positive subsets. Repertoires with fewer than 30,000 or more than 120,000 public chains were left out of co-occurrence clustering, as were four to six repertoires with anomalous nucleotide sharing. The clones in this table, taken by TCRdb from immuneACCESS, are in-frame only. Not every clone is retained; where verified, under half of the shortfall comes from an unresolved V gene, and the cause of the rest is unknown. The DNA was the basis for D and trimming; V, J and clone size are from that table. The sample contains about 170,000 clones, 80% to 85% of them found a single time. Roughly 0.38% of the sample comes from the top ten.

The data derive from a study of cytomegalovirus exposure and HLA in healthy donors (TCRdb year 2017). Some background on the complete study: According to an earlier analysis of 450 to 650 of the donors, about 179 million T cells yielded 90 million to 140 million unique TCR beta sequences and around 280 Gb of sequence data. Typing coverage differed by locus: A, B, C, DRB1 and DQB1 were typed in roughly 620-630 donors, DQA1 in approximately 520, DPA1 in over 600, and DPB1 in 472. Of the roughly 430 genotyped donors, 81% fell in the genetic ancestry cluster associated with self-reported Caucasian donors. Approximately 300 gigabases of sequencing data and tens of millions of unique TCR sequences made up an early release that covered over 550 HLA-typed donors. To decide whether each TCR beta V gene segment behaved as functional or pseudogenic, an earlier analysis of some 570 of the donors relied on high-throughput TCR beta sequencing. The study used immunosequencing to profile the T cell repertoires of approximately 650 subjects and linked those repertoires to cytomegalovirus serostatus. The study was designed to test whether signatures of past pathogen exposure could be identified by cataloging public T cell receptors. Donor age, sex, ethnicity and CMV serostatus were compiled alongside the repertoire data. Genome-wide SNP genotypes for about 55% of the roughly 670 donors were used in a later genetic analysis, which treated that subset as a discovery cohort. Every repertoire in the discovery cohort had been generated on one and the same sequencing platform. HLA typing included class I and class II loci at four-digit resolution. Because of strong linkage in the cohort, roughly five DR-DQ haplotypes were treated as single units for association and clustering. In the later analysis, no new phenotypic data were used to find candidate immune exposures; instead, reliance was placed on TCR beta sequences and their occurrence across donors. The study combined high-throughput TCR immunosequencing, statistical association of individual TCRs with disease status, and machine learning to predict cytomegalovirus infection status. A later analysis re-examined previously published TCR beta repertoires from several hundred donors and added high-resolution HLA genotyping to investigate patterns of TCR occurrence. On average, about 200,000 unique TCR beta nucleotide sequences were sequenced per donor among more than 350 genotyped donors of the cohort, with roughly 18% of those sequences being non-productive. Along with the roughly 710-subject first cohort, a separate validation cohort of more than 90 different subjects was used.

The cohort consisted of 666 healthy bone marrow donors. At the time of sampling, all cohort members were nominally healthy, though unrecorded immune exposures were likely present. The donor was CMV seronegative and belonged to the group of 350 to 400 seronegative cohort members. A peripheral blood sample was collected from each donor, and TCR beta sequencing was performed on peripheral blood mononuclear cells. The Qiagen DNeasy Blood Extraction Kit was used to extract genomic DNA from the blood cell samples. What the authors observed across the whole study: According to a later analysis, TCR association rates differed among HLA loci, with DRB1 alleles showing the most associated TCRs and HLA-C alleles showing the fewest. The study gave a list of 150 to 200 TCR beta chains associated with cytomegalovirus. Linkage disequilibrium might explain the correlated functional status among segregating V segments, but an unknown experimental factor could not be ruled out. A cluster of highly shared sequence variants was judged likely to be a technical artifact of the sequencing pipeline. For the cohort, immune exposure information was limited to CMV serostatus. In a later genetic analysis, a missense DCLRE1C variant was associated with V-gene and J-gene trimming of TCR beta chains, and the association was replicated in an independent cohort. It was suggested by the authors that the approach could potentially be generalized to other disease states and immunological phenotypes. A later analysis reported that several top co-occurrence clusters appeared linked to parvovirus B19, influenza, CMV and Epstein-Barr virus. A later analysis associated approximately 17,000 TCR beta sequences with specific HLA alleles at a false discovery rate of 0.05. In an earlier analysis of around 600 of the donors, most TCR beta V segments appeared in productive rearrangements about 90% or about 30% of the time, broadly matching IMGT annotations. A few of the identified cytomegalovirus-associated TCR beta chains were confirmed in vitro to be specific for cytomegalovirus antigens. Because counts were too low, more than 15 rarely observed V segments, including chromosome 9 orphons, were left out of the earlier analysis of roughly 600 of the donors. In a later genetic analysis, fewer N-insertions in productive TCRs were reported among donors in an Asian-associated ancestry cluster than the roughly 700-donor mean. In a later analysis, HLA-associated TCR beta chains were found to be more clonally expanded and to have lower generation probabilities than equally common non-associated chains. A further reported finding was that TCR beta sequences accurately predicted the HLA-A and HLA-B alleles for most subjects in the first cohort. The cohort was sequenced for TCR beta chains only, and without alpha or paired-chain data the features that could be detected were limited. Sequencing depth was assumed to be roughly uniform across donors in the presence/absence analyses, though that assumption may not hold. Most TCR sequences were observed very rarely across donors, whereas some public TCRs were present in many individuals. Because HLA typing was unavailable for some donors at each locus, only the typed subset was used in association tests. A later analysis found that most CMV-associated TCR beta chains appeared HLA-restricted, with HLA associations seemingly driven largely by CMV exposure. When HLA alleles, especially DR and DQ, strongly co-occurred, TCR associations were difficult to assign to individual alleles. Some IMGT-functional V segments, including TRBV6-2 and TRBV6-3, could not be distinguished by the 87-base-pair reads and were therefore excluded. The classifier was reported to diagnose cytomegalovirus status with high specificity and sensitivity in both the original and validation cohorts.

The material sequenced was PBMCs. This chain joins TRBV4-1 to TRBJ2-5; TRBD1 agrees with 7 junctional bases. The clonotype was recovered from a boy aged 2 to 10 in good health and CMV-seronegative. The sequence in DNA is TGCGCCAGCAGCCAAGGACAGGGAGAAACAGAGGCCCAGTACTTC. This is translated as CASSQGQGETEAQYF.